The TCR beta chain under discussion was sequenced for a study of graft-versus-host responses after intestinal transplantation. Study background: Once they had received anti-thymocyte globulin induction, all recipients took tacrolimus and steroids for around three years.

This table comes from immunoSEQ multiplex PCR, and its TCRdb copy is limited to in-frame clones, with some not included. The profile covers over 70,000 clones, with around 90% appearing a single time and roughly 4% taken by the ten largest. Worth noting for this clone: The target antigen is unknown.

Per germline, CDR1 SGHRS and CDR2 YFSETQ. Trimming removed 0 bases at V and 0 bases at J, with 16 bases between. The CDR3 spans 17 residues. Study-wide results and limits: Those patients showing graft-donor T cell macrochimerism displayed high graft-versus-host to host-versus-graft clonal ratios in allografts. GvH clonotypes were identified within recipient marrow, with a subset emerging first in ileum or blood. Early post-transplant HvG declines showed an association with peak circulating GvH clone levels.

The source material was unstimulated CD8+ T cells sorted from spleen or lymph node cells, sampled before transplant. The chain links TRBV5-1 to TRBJ2-7, with D possibly TRBD1 on 6 matching bases. The receptor was isolated from a human donor who was the organ donor for an intestinal transplant. The CDR3 region is CASSLARQGRSSYEQYV. CDR3 bases: TGCGCCAGCAGCTTGGCGAGGCAGGGGCGAAGCTCCTACGAGCAGTACGTC.